The 10 T cell receptor beta chains given below trace back to one sample, sequenced in a study of a mutant IDH1 vaccine in newly diagnosed glioma. Their cognate antigens are unknown. The assay was immunoSEQ multiplex PCR, and TCRdb's table has in-frame clones only and misses some. There are about 21,000 clones in the sample; 85% to 90% occur only once, and under 7.5% lies in the top ten. The time point denotes: week 11, during vaccination. The vaccine gave 300 ug of a 20-mer mutant IDH1 peptide subcutaneously per dose. Sequenced here: PBMCs, sampled from a glioma patient whose treatment included an IDH1 peptide vaccine. The receptor source for this set is a middle-aged woman with glioma.

The chain has TRBV5-1 and TRBJ2-2; 7 bases are shared with TRBD2. Losses at the gene ends were 4 bases for V and 0 bases for J; bases not matched to a gene: 6. Germline-derived CDR1 and CDR2 are SGHRS and YFSETQ. The CDR3 has 16 amino acids. In DNA, the CDR3 is TGCGCCAGCAGCCGCTGGGGAGGGGCGAACACCGGGGAGCTGTTTTTT. Its protein product is CASSRWGGANTGELFF.

This clone was seen a single time. J is TRBJ1-4 and V is TRBV18; TRBD1 aligns across 10 bases. V lost 3 bases, J lost 7 bases, and 8 bases stayed unmatched. This CDR3 region has 16 residues. The germline CDR1 and CDR2 sequences are KGHSH and LQKENI. CDR3 coding DNA: TGTGCCAGCTCACCCGAATCCTGGACAGGGGGTGAAAAACTGTTTTTT. Translated, it gives CASSPESWTGGEKLFF.

This chain links TRBV4-1 with TRBJ2-7; 9 bases match TRBD1. J lost 2 bases, V lost 1 base, and 12 bases had no gene match. The CDR3 is 18 residues long. Germline CDR1 and CDR2: MGHRA and YSYEKL. Here the CDR3 DNA reads TGCGCCAGCAGCCAAGGATACCATCGGGACAGGGTACCCTACGAGCAGTACTTC. This gives the protein CASSQGYHRDRVPYEQYF.

The chain employs TRBV9 and TRBJ1-2; 9 bases are a match to TRBD1. Germline loops: CDR1 SGDLS, CDR2 YYNGEE. V lost 2 bases, J lost 4 bases, and 6 bases stayed unmatched. The CDR3 is 15 residues long. Here the CDR3 DNA reads TGTGCCAGCAGCGTGGAACACAGGGGGCTCTATGGCTACACCTTC. Translation: CASSVEHRGLYGYTF.

The rearrangement uses TRBV30 and TRBJ2-2, with 7 bases identical to TRBD1. Germline V gene data show CDR1 as GTSNPN and CDR2 as SVGIG (reference sequence). The CDR3 is made up of 16 amino acids. Germline trimming cut 0 bases from V and 6 bases from J; bases unmatched to any gene: 10. CDR3 nucleotide sequence: TGTGCCTGGAGTGTAGGGACAGCGGCCTTGGCCGGGGAGCTGTTTTTT. Protein sequence: CAWSVGTAALAGELFF.

The chain joins TRBV6-1 to TRBJ1-5; possible D gene TRBD1, 5 bases. This CDR3 is built from 14 residues. From germline, CDR1 is MNHNS and CDR2 SASEGT. Trimming took 8 bases from V and 7 from J, leaving 18 bases between them. The CDR3 loop is CASVRGAYDQPQHF. DNA for the CDR3: TGTGCCAGCGTCCGGGGCGCATACGACCAGCCCCAGCATTTT.

V usage is TRBV6-6 and J usage is TRBJ2-7, with 11 bases matching TRBD2. V was clipped by 4 bases and J by 2 bases; unmatched bases: 4. The germline V gene has CDR1 MNHNY and CDR2 SVGAGI (reference sequence). CDR3 length: 15 residues. The CDR3 sequence: CASSSGLAVTYEQYF. CDR3 sequence (DNA): TGTGCCAGCAGTTCGGGACTAGCGGTAACCTACGAGCAGTACTTC.

The V call is TRBV4-1, the J call TRBJ2-7; D call uncertain. CDR3 length: 15 amino acids. Germline V gene data show CDR1 as MGHRA and CDR2 as YSYEKL. V was shortened by 1 base and J by 6 bases, with 16 bases between the two germline ends. The CDR3 coding sequence is TGCGCCAGCAGCCAAGGAGAGCGTTCGGGCCGCGAGCAGTACTTC. Protein product: CASSQGERSGREQYF.

V is TRBV29-1 and J is TRBJ1-2, with 7 nucleotides matching TRBD1. The germline V gene encodes CDR1 SQVTM and CDR2 ANQGSEA. This CDR3 contains 13 residues. V lost 6 bases, J lost 4 bases, and 8 bases stayed unmatched. The DNA of the CDR3 is TGCAGCGTAGGGACAGAAGCAAGCTATGGCTACACCTTC. Protein sequence: CSVGTEASYGYTF.

The chain uses TRBV4-1 and TRBJ2-2, with TRBD1 matching 8 bases. Losses at the gene ends were 1 base for V and 5 bases for J; bases not matched to a gene: 6. From germline, CDR1 is MGHRA and CDR2 YSYEKL. This CDR3 region has 16 residues. CDR3 loop: CASSQALQGATGELFF. In DNA form, the CDR3 reads TGCGCCAGCAGCCAAGCTCTCCAGGGGGCTACCGGGGAGCTGTTTTTT.